Each of the 16 T cell receptor beta chains below was sequenced from the same sample in a study of blood T cell repertoires in COVID-19 (dated by TCRdb to the early 2020s). The receptor library was made with the immunoSEQ multiplex PCR assay. Held by TCRdb, this immuneACCESS table contains in-frame sequences only and omits some clones. Under half of the omission traces to an unresolved V gene where checked; the cause of the rest is unknown. This sample gives about 160,000 clones in total; approximately 90% of them show up just once. The ten biggest clones cover over 3.5% of the sample. Sequenced input: peripheral blood. Source of these receptors: a woman aged 55 to 70 who had recovered from COVID-19.

The sample holds a few counts of this clone. V usage is TRBV4-1 and J usage is TRBJ1-2; no clear D. V was cut by 0 bases and J by 2 bases, with 7 bases left in between. Germline-derived CDR1 and CDR2 are MGHRA and YSYEKL. The CDR3 extends over 14 amino acids. CDR3 in amino acids: CASSQESGNYGYTF. In nucleotides, the CDR3 is TGCGCCAGCAGCCAAGAATCCGGGAACTATGGCTACACCTTC.

For the CDR3, the DNA is TGTGCCAGCAGGCCCGGACAGGTTTTCTATGGCTACACCTTC. Residues: CASRPGQVFYGYTF. The chain combines TRBV6-5 with TRBJ1-2; 7 bases are shared with TRBD1. CDR3 length: 14 residues. J was trimmed by 4 bases and V by 6 bases; bases with no gene match: 8. Germline CDR1 is MNHEY and CDR2 is SVGAGI.

The chain has TRBV7-2 and TRBJ1-6; D may be TRBD1 (5 bases). Germline V lookup: CDR1 SGHTA, CDR2 FQGNSA. There are 13 residues in the CDR3. V lost 5 bases and J 9 bases, leaving 11 bases between the germline ends. Here the CDR3 reads CASSQKGSSPLHF. The CDR3 DNA sequence: TGTGCCAGCAGCCAAAAGGGGTCTTCACCCCTCCACTTT. The variable domain in full, completed from reference TRBV7-2 and TRBJ1-6, reads GAGVSQSPSNKVTEKGKDVELRCDPISGHTALYWYRQSLGQGLEFLIYFQGNSAPDKSGLPSDRFSAERTGGSVSTLTIQRTQQEDSAVYLCASSQKGSSPLHFGNGTRLTVT.

The chain combines TRBV3-1 (or the pseudogene TRBV3-2) with TRBJ2-5, with TRBD1 matching over 8 bases. The V gene's germline CDR1 is LGHDT and CDR2 YNNKEL (reference sequence). With 1 base clipped from V and 5 bases from J, the junction kept 3 bases outside the gene matches. The CDR3 totals 14 residues. CDR3 residues: CASSQGDRGETQYF. The CDR3 DNA is TGTGCCAGCAGCCAAGGCGACAGGGGTGAGACCCAGTACTTC.

Comment on this clone: Different DNA sequences within this sample yield the same CDR3. The gene calls are TRBV28 and TRBJ1-4, with TRBD1 as a possible D gene (6 bases). Between the trimmed V and J ends, which lost 2 bases and 7 bases, there was a span of 14 bases. Germline loops: CDR1 MDHEN, CDR2 SYDVKM. CDR3 length: 15 residues. The CDR3, as DNA: TGTGCCAGCAGTTTAGGGGGTCAGGGGAGTGAAAAACTGTTTTTT. Translating it yields CASSLGGQGSEKLFF. The complete variable domain, with remaining parts taken from reference TRBV28 and TRBJ1-4, reads DVKVTQSSRYLVKRTGEKVFLECVQDMDHENMFWYRQDPGLGLRLIYFSYDVKMKEKGDIPEGYSVSREKKERFSLILESASTNQTSMYLCASSLGGQGSEKLFFGSGTQLSVL.

The genes are TRBV29-1 and TRBJ2-5; 10 positions match TRBD1. J lost 5 bases, V lost 6 bases, and 3 bases had no gene match. The CDR3 totals 12 residues. Germline V gives CDR1 SQVTM, CDR2 ANQGSEA. This chain's CDR3 is CSVMDRGETQYF. The CDR3 coding sequence is TGCAGCGTGATGGACAGGGGGGAGACCCAGTACTTC. Full variable domain (missing parts from reference TRBV29-1 and TRBJ2-5): SAVISQKPSRDICQRGTSLTIQCQVDSQVTMMFWYRQQPGQSLTLIATANQGSEATYESGFVIDKFPISRPNLTFSTLTVSNMSPEDSSIYLCSVMDRGETQYFGPGTRLLVL.

This chain links TRBV29-1 with TRBJ2-6; 7 bases match TRBD2. Germline CDR1 and CDR2: SQVTM and ANQGSEA. J gave up 0 bases and V 0 bases, and 5 bases lay outside the gene matches. There are 17 residues in the CDR3. CDR3 DNA: TGCAGCGTTGAAGATCCCGGGGGGAGCTCTGGGGCCAACGTCCTGACTTTC. Its protein product is CSVEDPGGSSGANVLTF.

V and J are TRBV20-1 and TRBJ1-1, with D hard to call. The ends were cut back, 3 bases at V and 4 bases at J, with 12 bases in the middle. CDR1 DFQATT and CDR2 SNEGSKA come from the germline V gene (reference sequence). The CDR3 has 13 amino acids. CDR3 nucleotides: TGCAGTGCTAGTTCCGGAGCCTTCACTGAAGCTTTCTTT. Translating gives CSASSGAFTEAFF.

The sample holds a few counts of this clone. This chain uses TRBV7-9 with TRBJ2-3; 7 positions match TRBD1. This CDR3 comprises 13 residues. Trimming took 4 bases from V and 5 from J; bases not matched to a gene: 3. The germline V gene has CDR1 SEHNR and CDR2 FQNEAQ (reference sequence). The CDR3 DNA is TGTGCCAGCAGCTGGCCAGGGGGAGATACGCAGTATTTT. It is translated as CASSWPGGDTQYF.

The chain uses TRBV5-8 and TRBJ2-7, with TRBD1 matching 8 bases. The trim removed 3 bases at V and 3 bases at J, leaving 5 bases unmatched. Germline CDR1 SGHTS, CDR2 YDEGEE. This CDR3 has 14 amino acids. The CDR3 nucleotides are TGTGCCAGCAGCTCTCCGGGACAGGTCTACGAGCAGTACTTC. This translates into CASSSPGQVYEQYF.

This sequence joins TRBV7-9 and TRBJ1-6; TRBD1 aligns across 9 bases. Germline V gene lookup returns CDR1 SEHNR and CDR2 FQNEAQ (reference sequence). The V segment lost 5 bases and the J segment 9 bases; nucleotides outside the gene matches: 11. This CDR3 has 16 amino acids. This CDR3 is CASSPGQGSVSSPLHF. Here the CDR3 DNA reads TGTGCCAGCAGCCCGGGACAGGGTAGCGTGTCTTCACCCCTCCACTTT.

The chain's CDR3 is CASSFQGRGNSPLHF. The DNA of the CDR3 is TGTGCCAGCAGTTTTCAGGGTAGGGGTAATTCACCCCTCCACTTT. The chain carries TRBV6-2 or TRBV6-3 and TRBJ1-6, with a tentative D call TRBD1 (5 bases). The CDR3 runs 15 residues. Germline-derived CDR1 and CDR2 are MNHEY and SVGEGT. Trimming removed 4 bases from V and 6 bases from J, with 13 bases in between.

This chain joins TRBV18 and TRBJ2-3; 10 positions agree with TRBD2. J was trimmed by 2 bases and V by 2 bases; bases with no gene match: 7. The CDR3 spans 17 residues. Germline CDR1 and CDR2: KGHSH and LQKENI. The CDR3 nucleotides are TGTGCCAGCTCACCAGTCCTAGCGGGGGCCAACACAGATACGCAGTATTTT. This sequence encodes CASSPVLAGANTDTQYF.

The rearrangement uses TRBV4-2 and TRBJ2-3, with D perhaps matching TRBD1 (6 bases). The CDR3 has 16 residues. V shed 0 bases and J shed 1 base, with 11 bases lying between them. In germline, CDR1 is LGHNA, CDR2 YNFKEQ. The CDR3 here is CASSQDKAGGTDTQYF. The CDR3 nucleotides read TGTGCCAGCAGCCAAGATAAGGCAGGGGGCACAGATACGCAGTATTTT.

V is TRBV27 and J is TRBJ2-2; 8 bases line up with TRBD2. The V and J ends lost 7 bases and 0 bases, in that order; junction bases with no gene match: 7. This CDR3 is built from 16 residues. Germline V gene sequence: CDR1 MNHEY, CDR2 SMNVEV (reference sequence). This chain's CDR3 is CASTFYGGANTGELFF. CDR3 DNA: TGTGCCAGCACCTTTTACGGGGGGGCGAACACCGGGGAGCTGTTTTTT.

The sample holds a few counts of this clone. The chain employs TRBV19 and TRBJ2-7; 11 bases align to TRBD1. After removal of 5 bases from V and 5 bases from J, the junction contained 2 bases not matched to a gene. This CDR3 comprises 13 residues. Germline CDR1 reads LNHDA; CDR2 reads SQIVND (reference sequence). CDR3 in amino acids: CASSGTGGHEQYF. The DNA for the CDR3 is TGTGCCAGTAGTGGGACAGGGGGACACGAGCAGTACTTC.